A single sample gave rise to the 10 T cell receptor beta chains below, sequenced in a study of blood T cell repertoires in COVID-19. This table comes from immunoSEQ multiplex PCR, and its TCRdb copy is limited to in-frame clones, with some not included. The top ten clones hold 5.5% to 8% of a sample with some 49,000 clones, 75% to 95% of them seen once. What was sequenced was peripheral blood. These receptors originate from a man aged 45-60 years with active COVID-19.

This clone was seen only once. This rearrangement joins TRBV5-1 to TRBJ1-4; D is possibly TRBD1 (6 bases). The germline V gene encodes CDR1 SGHRS and CDR2 YFSETQ. With 3 bases removed from V and 8 bases from J, the gap between germline ends came to 11 bases. The CDR3 has 13 residues. The CDR3 DNA reads as TGCGCCAGCAGCTACAGGGTTGGAGAAAAACTGTTTTTT. Encoded protein: CASSYRVGEKLFF.

Only one count was recorded for this clone. The V gene is TRBV3-1 (or the pseudogene TRBV3-2), the J gene TRBJ2-3, with TRBD1 matching 7 bases. CDR1 is LGHDT and CDR2 is YNNKEL in the germline V gene (reference sequence). CDR3 length: 15 amino acids. Germline trimming cut 1 base from V and 2 bases from J; bases unmatched to any gene: 3. CDR3 loop: CASSQGGQPTDTQYF. The CDR3 DNA reads TGTGCCAGCAGCCAAGGGGGACAGCCCACAGATACGCAGTATTTT.

The genes are TRBV6-2 or TRBV6-3 and TRBJ2-7, with 9 bases matching TRBD1. This CDR3 spans 15 amino acids. Looked up from germline, CDR1 is MNHEY and CDR2 is SVGEGT. The V segment lost 0 bases and the J segment 4 bases; nucleotides outside the gene matches: 4. CDR3 bases: TGTGCCAGCAGTTACTCGATTGGGACAGGGTACGAGCAGTACTTC. This gives the protein CASSYSIGTGYEQYF.

The V gene is TRBV5-1, the J gene TRBJ2-7, with TRBD1 identical over 7 bases. The V segment lost 2 bases and the J segment 0 bases; nucleotides outside the gene matches: 5. This CDR3 contains 15 residues. Germline CDR1 reads SGHRS; CDR2 reads YFSETQ. The chain's CDR3 is CASSFTGTDSYEQYF. In DNA, the CDR3 is TGCGCCAGCAGCTTTACCGGGACAGACTCCTACGAGCAGTACTTC.

The CDR3 region is CASSLVSSGTDTQYF. In DNA, the CDR3 is TGTGCCAGCAGCTTGGTGTCTAGCGGCACAGATACGCAGTATTTT. The chain couples TRBV5-4 to TRBJ2-3; D perhaps matches TRBD2 (6 bases). The CDR3 loop spans 15 amino acids. Germline V CDR1 and CDR2: SGHNT, YYREEE (reference sequence). V gave up 0 bases and J gave up 1 base, with 9 bases separating them.

The chain joins TRBV7-6 to TRBJ2-3; D perhaps matches TRBD2 (5 bases). The CDR3 has 15 residues. V was shortened by 2 bases and J by 2 bases, with 11 bases between the two germline ends. The germline V gene encodes CDR1 SGHVS and CDR2 FNYEAQ. The CDR3 DNA follows: TGTGCCAGCAGCTTATCCAGCGGATTCACAGATACGCAGTATTTT. Amino acid sequence: CASSLSSGFTDTQYF. The entire variable domain, with the rest obtained from reference TRBV7-6 and TRBJ2-3, is as follows: GAGVSQSPRYKVTKRGQDVALRCDPISGHVSLYWYRQALGQGPEFLTYFNYEAQQDKSGLPNDRFSAERPEGSISTLTIQRTEQRDSAMYRCASSLSSGFTDTQYFGPGTRLTVL.

This rearrangement joins TRBV9 to TRBJ2-3, with TRBD2 matching over 7 bases. V shed 7 bases, J shed 2 bases, and the junction held 7 bases outside the gene matches. The CDR3 runs to 14 residues. Germline CDR1 and CDR2: SGDLS and YYNGEE. CDR3 residues: CASAGGRTTDTQYF. In nucleotides, the CDR3 is TGTGCCAGCGCCGGGGGGAGGACCACAGATACGCAGTATTTT.

This sequence joins TRBV12-3 or TRBV12-4 and TRBJ2-1; D is undetermined. This CDR3 is 13 amino acids long. The germline V and J ends were trimmed by 6 bases and 8 bases, with 14 bases remaining between them. CDR3 in amino acids: CASRGAATDEQFF. DNA of the CDR3: TGTGCCAGCAGGGGTGCGGCTACCGATGAGCAGTTCTTC.

The rearrangement links TRBV3-1 (or the pseudogene TRBV3-2) to TRBJ2-5; 12 nucleotides agree with TRBD2. J gave up 2 bases and V 4 bases, and 2 bases lay outside the gene matches. The CDR3 consists of 15 residues. Germline values: CDR1 LGHDT, CDR2 YNNKEL (reference sequence). The CDR3 reads CASSPSGGGQETQYF. CDR3 in DNA: TGTGCCAGCAGCCCTAGCGGGGGGGGGCAAGAGACCCAGTACTTC.

V gene TRBV30 combines with J gene TRBJ2-5, with unresolved D. Trimming pared 0 bases from V and 6 bases from J, leaving 11 bases between. Per the germline V gene, CDR1 is GTSNPN and CDR2 is SVGIG (reference sequence). The CDR3 totals 13 residues. Here the CDR3 DNA reads TGTGCCTGGAGTGTCACCTCGAGTAAGACCCAGTACTTC. Protein sequence: CAWSVTSSKTQYF.